This T cell receptor beta chain was recorded in a study of early stage breast cancer tumors. Overall study: Invasive lobular carcinomas made up about 30% of the 12 ER+/PR+/HER2- tumors. Samples were sequenced at 7.5 to 10-fold average coverage.

To note about this clone: Its antigen is currently unknown.

Germline V gene data show CDR1 as MNHEY and CDR2 as SMNVEV (reference sequence). This CDR3 contains 18 residues. V lost 4 bases to trimming and J lost 0 bases, with 19 bases between them. Profiled with immunoSEQ multiplex PCR; TCRdb holds only in-frame clones, not every one. The sample records about 30,000 clones, almost 75% being singletons. Broader study findings: Chain pairing and CD4, CD8 or FOXP3 expression were not captured.

The receptor comes from a person aged 25 to 45 with breast cancer. The chain employs TRBV27 and TRBJ1-5, with D unresolved. The sequenced sample was breast tumor tissue. This CDR3 reads CASSSEGPASYSNQPQHF. The CDR3 DNA follows: TGTGCCAGCAGTTCAGAAGGCCCCGCCTCTTATAGCAATCAGCCCCAGCATTTT.